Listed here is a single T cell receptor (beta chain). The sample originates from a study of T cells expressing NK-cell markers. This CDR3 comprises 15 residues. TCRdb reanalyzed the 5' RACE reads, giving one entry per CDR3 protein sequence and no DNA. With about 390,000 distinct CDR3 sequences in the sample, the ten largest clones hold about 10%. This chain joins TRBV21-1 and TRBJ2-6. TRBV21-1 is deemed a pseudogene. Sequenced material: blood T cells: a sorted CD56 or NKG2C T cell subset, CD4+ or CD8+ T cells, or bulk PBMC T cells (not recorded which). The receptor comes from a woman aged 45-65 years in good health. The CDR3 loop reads CAKPAPVPGANVLTF.